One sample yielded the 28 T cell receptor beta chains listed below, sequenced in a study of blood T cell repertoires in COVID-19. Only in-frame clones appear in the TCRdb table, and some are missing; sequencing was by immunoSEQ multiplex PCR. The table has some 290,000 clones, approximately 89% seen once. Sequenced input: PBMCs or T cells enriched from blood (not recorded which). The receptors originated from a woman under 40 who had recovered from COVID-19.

Written as DNA, the CDR3 is TGCGCCAGCAGCCAAGACGGCGGGAGGGCAGACGAGCAGTACTTC. Translation: CASSQDGGRADEQYF. This chain joins TRBV4-1 and TRBJ2-7; 9 bases are shared with TRBD2. The germline CDR1 and CDR2 sequences are MGHRA and YSYEKL. There are 15 residues in the CDR3. Trimming took 0 bases from V and 5 from J; bases not matched to a gene: 5.

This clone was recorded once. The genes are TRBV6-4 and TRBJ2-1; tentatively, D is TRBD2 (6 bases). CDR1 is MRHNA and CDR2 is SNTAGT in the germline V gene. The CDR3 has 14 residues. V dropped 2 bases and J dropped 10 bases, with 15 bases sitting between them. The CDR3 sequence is CASSDNRDSGEQFF. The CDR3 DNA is TGTGCCAGCAGTGACAATCGGGACTCAGGGGAGCAGTTCTTC.

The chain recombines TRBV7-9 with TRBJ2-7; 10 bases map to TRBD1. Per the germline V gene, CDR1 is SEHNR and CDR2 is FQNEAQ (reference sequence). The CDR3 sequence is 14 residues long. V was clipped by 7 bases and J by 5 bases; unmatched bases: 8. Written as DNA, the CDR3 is TGTGCCAGCACCCTCCGGGACAGGGGCCACGAGCAGTACTTC. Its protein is CASTLRDRGHEQYF.

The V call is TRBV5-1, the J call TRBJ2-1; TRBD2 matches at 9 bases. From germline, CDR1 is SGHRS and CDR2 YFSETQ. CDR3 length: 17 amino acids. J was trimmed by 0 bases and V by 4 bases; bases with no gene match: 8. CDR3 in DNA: TGCGCCAGCAGCACCGGGACTAGCTCGTCCTCCTACAATGAGCAGTTCTTC. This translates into CASSTGTSSSSYNEQFF.

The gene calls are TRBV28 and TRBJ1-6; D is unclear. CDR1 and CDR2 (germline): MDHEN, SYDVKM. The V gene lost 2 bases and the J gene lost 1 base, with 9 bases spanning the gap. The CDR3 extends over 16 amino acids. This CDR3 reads CASSLNSRSYNSPLHF. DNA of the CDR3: TGTGCCAGCAGTTTAAACAGTCGGTCCTATAATTCACCCCTCCACTTT.

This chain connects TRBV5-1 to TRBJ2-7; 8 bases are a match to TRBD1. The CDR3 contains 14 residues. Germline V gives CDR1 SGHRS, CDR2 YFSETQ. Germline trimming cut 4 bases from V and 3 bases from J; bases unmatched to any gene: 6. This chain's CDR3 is CASSDGTGGYEQYF. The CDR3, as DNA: TGCGCCAGCAGCGACGGGACAGGAGGCTACGAGCAGTACTTC.

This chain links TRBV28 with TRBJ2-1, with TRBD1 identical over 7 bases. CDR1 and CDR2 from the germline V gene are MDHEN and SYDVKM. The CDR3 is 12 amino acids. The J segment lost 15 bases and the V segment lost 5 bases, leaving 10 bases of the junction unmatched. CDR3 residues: CASSGTEDIGFF. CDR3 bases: TGTGCCAGCAGTGGGACAGAGGATATTGGGTTCTTC.

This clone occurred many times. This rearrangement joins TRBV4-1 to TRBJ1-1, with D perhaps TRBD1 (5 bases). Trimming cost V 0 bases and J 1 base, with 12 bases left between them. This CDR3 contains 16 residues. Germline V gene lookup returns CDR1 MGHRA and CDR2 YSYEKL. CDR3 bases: TGCGCCAGCAGCCAAGAGGGAAATACAGGGAACACTGAAGCTTTCTTT. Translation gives CASSQEGNTGNTEAFF.

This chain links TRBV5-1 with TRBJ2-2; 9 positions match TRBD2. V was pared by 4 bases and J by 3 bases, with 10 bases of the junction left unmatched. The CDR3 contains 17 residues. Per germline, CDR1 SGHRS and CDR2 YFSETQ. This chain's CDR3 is CASSPSFLAGHTGELFF. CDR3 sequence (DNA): TGCGCCAGCAGCCCCAGTTTCCTAGCGGGGCACACCGGGGAGCTGTTTTTT. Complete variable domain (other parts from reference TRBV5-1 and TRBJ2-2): KAGVTQTPRYLIKTRGQQVTLSCSPISGHRSVSWYQQTPGQGLQFLFEYFSETQRNKGNFPGRFSGRQFSNSRSEMNVSTLELGDSALYLCASSPSFLAGHTGELFFGEGSRLTVL.

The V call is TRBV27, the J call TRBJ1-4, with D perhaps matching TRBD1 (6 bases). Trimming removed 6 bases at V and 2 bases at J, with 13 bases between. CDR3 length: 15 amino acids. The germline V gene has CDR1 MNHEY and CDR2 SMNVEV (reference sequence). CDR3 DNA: TGTGCCAGCAGGTCGAACAGGGATACTAATGAAAAACTGTTTTTT. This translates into CASRSNRDTNEKLFF.

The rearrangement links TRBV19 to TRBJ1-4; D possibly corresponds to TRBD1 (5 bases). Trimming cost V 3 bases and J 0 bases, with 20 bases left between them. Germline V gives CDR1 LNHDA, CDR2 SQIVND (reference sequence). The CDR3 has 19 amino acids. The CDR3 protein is CASSIRGTAHYATNEKLFF. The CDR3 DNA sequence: TGTGCCAGTAGTATCCGCGGGACTGCGCATTATGCAACTAATGAAAAACTGTTTTTT.

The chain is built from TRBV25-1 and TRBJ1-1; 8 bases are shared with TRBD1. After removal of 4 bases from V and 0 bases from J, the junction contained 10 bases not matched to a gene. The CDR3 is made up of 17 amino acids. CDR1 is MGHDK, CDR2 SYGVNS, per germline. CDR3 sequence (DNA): TGTGCCAGCAGTGCCCGGACAGGGAGCTATATGAACACTGAAGCTTTCTTT. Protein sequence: CASSARTGSYMNTEAFF.

CDR3 bases: TGTGCCAGTAGTATATCGGAGAGTGGAACCACTGAAGCTTTCTTT. It is translated as CASSISESGTTEAFF. V usage is TRBV19 and J usage is TRBJ1-1; D is unclear. The germline V gene encodes CDR1 LNHDA and CDR2 SQIVND (reference sequence). This CDR3 region has 15 residues. Trimming pared 2 bases from V and 4 bases from J, leaving 14 bases between. The full variable domain, rest sourced from reference TRBV19 and TRBJ1-1, is DGGITQSPKYLFRKEGQNVTLSCEQNLNHDAMYWYRQDPGQGLRLIYYSQIVNDFQKGDIAEGYSVSREKKESFPLTVTSAQKNPTAFYLCASSISESGTTEAFFGQGTRLTVV.

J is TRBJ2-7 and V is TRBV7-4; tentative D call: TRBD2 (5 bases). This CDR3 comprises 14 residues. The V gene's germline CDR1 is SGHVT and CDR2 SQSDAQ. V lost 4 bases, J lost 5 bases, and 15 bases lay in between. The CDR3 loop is CASSWARGSDEQYF. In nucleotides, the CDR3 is TGTGCCAGCAGCTGGGCTCGGGGATCGGACGAGCAGTACTTC. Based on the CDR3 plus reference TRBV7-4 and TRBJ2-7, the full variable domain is GAGVSQSPRYKVAKRGRDVALRCDSISGHVTLYWYRQTLGQGSEVLTYSQSDAQRDKSGRPSGRFSAERPERSVSTLKIQRTEQGDSAVYLCASSWARGSDEQYFGPGTRLTVT.

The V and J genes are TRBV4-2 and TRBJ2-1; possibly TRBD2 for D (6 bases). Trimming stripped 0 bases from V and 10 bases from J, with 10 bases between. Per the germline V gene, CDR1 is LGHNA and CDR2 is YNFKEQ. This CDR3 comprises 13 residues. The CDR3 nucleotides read TGTGCCAGCAGCCAAGAGGCCCGGGGGGAGCAGTTCTTC. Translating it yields CASSQEARGEQFF.

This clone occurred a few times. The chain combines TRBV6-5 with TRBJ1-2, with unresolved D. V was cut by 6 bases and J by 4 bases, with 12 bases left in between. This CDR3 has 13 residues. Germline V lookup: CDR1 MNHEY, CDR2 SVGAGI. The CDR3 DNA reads TGTGCCAGCAGCCGTGGTGAAGCCTATGGCTACACCTTC. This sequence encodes CASSRGEAYGYTF.

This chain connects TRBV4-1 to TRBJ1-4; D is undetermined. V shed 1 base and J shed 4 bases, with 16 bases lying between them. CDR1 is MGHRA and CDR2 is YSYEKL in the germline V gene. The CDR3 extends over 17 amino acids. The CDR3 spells CASSQVFTVPFNEKLFF. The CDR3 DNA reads TGCGCCAGCAGCCAAGTTTTTACAGTTCCTTTTAATGAAAAACTGTTTTTT.

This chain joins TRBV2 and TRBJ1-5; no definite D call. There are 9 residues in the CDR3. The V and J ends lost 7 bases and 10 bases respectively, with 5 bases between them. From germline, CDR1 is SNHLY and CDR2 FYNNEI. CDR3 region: CASKRPQHF. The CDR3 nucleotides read TGTGCCAGCAAGCGACCCCAGCATTTT.

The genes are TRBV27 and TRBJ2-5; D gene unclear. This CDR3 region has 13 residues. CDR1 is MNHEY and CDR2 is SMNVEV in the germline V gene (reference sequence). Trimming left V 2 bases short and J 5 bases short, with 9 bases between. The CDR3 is CASSLGGTETQYF. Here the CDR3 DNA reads TGTGCCAGCAGTTTAGGCGGAACTGAGACCCAGTACTTC.

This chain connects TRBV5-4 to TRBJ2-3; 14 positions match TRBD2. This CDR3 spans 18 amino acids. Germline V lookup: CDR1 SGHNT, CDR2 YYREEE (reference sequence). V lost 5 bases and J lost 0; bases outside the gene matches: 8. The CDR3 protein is CASSSGLAGGPSTDTQYF. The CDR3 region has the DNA TGTGCCAGCAGTTCTGGACTAGCGGGGGGACCTAGCACAGATACGCAGTATTTT.

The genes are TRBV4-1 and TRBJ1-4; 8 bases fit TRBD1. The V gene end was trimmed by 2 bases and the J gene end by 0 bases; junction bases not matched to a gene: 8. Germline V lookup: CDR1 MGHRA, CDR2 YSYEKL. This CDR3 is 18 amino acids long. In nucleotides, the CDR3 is TGCGCCAGCAGCCAATCTGGACAGGGAATATCAACTAATGAAAAACTGTTTTTT. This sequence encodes CASSQSGQGISTNEKLFF.

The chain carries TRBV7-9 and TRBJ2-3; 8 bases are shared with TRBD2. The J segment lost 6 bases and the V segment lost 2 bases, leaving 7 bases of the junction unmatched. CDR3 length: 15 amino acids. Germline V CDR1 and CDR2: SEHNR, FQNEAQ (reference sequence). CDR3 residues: CASSLSGLAADTQYF. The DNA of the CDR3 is TGTGCCAGCAGCTTAAGTGGACTAGCTGCCGATACGCAGTATTTT. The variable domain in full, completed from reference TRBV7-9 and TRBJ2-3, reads DTGVSQNPRHKITKRGQNVTFRCDPISEHNRLYWYRQTLGQGPEFLTYFQNEAQLEKSRLLSDRFSAERPKGSFSTLEIQRTEQGDSAMYLCASSLSGLAADTQYFGPGTRLTVL.

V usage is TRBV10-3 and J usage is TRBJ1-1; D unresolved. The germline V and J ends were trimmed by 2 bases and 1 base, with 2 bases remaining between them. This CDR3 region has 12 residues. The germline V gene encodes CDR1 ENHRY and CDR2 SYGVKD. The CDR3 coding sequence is TGTGCCATCAGTGAGCAGAACACTGAAGCTTTCTTT. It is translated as CAISEQNTEAFF.

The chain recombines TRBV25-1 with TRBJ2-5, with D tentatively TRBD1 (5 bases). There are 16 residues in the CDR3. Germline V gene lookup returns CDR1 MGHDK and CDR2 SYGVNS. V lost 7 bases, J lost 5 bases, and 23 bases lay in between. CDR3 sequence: CASTPRTTDPEETQYF. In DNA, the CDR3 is TGTGCCAGCACTCCCAGGACGACAGACCCAGAGGAGACCCAGTACTTC. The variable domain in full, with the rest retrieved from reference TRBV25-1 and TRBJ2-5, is EADIYQTPRYLVIGTGKKITLECSQTMGHDKMYWYQQDPGMELHLIHYSYGVNSTEKGDLSSESTVSRIRTEHFPLTLESARPSHTSQYLCASTPRTTDPEETQYFGPGTRLLVL.

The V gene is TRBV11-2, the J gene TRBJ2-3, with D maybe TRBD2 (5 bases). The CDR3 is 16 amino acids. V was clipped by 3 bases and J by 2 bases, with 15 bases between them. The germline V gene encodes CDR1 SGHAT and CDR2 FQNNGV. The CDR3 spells CASSFRSGSSTDTQYF. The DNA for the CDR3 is TGTGCCAGCAGCTTCCGATCGGGGAGTTCCACAGATACGCAGTATTTT.

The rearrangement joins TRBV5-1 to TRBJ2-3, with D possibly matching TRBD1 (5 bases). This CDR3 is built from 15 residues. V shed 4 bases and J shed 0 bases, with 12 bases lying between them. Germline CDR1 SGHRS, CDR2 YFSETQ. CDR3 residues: CASSLMDTSTDTQYF. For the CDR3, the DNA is TGCGCCAGCAGCCTAATGGACACGAGCACAGATACGCAGTATTTT.

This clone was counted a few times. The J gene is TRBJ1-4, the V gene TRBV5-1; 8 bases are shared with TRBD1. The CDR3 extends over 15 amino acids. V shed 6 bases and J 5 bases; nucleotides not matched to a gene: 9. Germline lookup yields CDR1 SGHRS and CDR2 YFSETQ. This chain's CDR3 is CASTPRTGRNEKLFF. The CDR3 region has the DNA TGCGCCAGCACCCCAAGGACAGGGAGAAATGAAAAACTGTTTTTT.

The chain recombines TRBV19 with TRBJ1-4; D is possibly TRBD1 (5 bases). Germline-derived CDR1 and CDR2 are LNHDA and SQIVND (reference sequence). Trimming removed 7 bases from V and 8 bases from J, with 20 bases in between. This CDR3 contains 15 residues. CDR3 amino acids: CASTLSGGAWEKLFF. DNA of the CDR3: TGTGCCAGTACATTATCCGGAGGGGCGTGGGAAAAACTGTTTTTT.